The 27 T cell receptor beta chains reported below all come from one sample, sequenced in a study of regulatory T cells in long-lasting Graves disease. Noted time point: newly diagnosed GD, antithyroid drugs for less than 3 months. RNA isolated from PBMCs was used to make the TCR library. Assembly of TCR beta libraries relied on iRepertoire HTBI primers together with Arm-PCR of CDR3 regions. One entry per CDR3 protein, called by TCRdb with MiXCR from the multiplex PCR reads. The table records fewer than 500,000 distinct CDR3 sequences, roughly 15% of them present only once. This sample was also put to use in a study of T cells in Graves' hyperthyroidism and ophthalmopathy.

The specimen comprised peripheral blood mononuclear cells (PBMCs), sampled at new diagnosis, from a patient treated with antithyroid drugs. These receptors were taken from a man aged 35 to 55 with Graves disease.

The V gene is TRBV20-1, the J gene TRBJ1-2; D gene uncertain. Trimming took 6 bases from V and 0 from J, leaving 8 bases between them. The V gene's germline CDR1 is DFQATT and CDR2 SNEGSKA (reference sequence). CDR3 length: 12 residues. The chain's CDR3 is CSAMTANYGYTF. DNA of the CDR3: TGCAGTGCAATGACCGCTAACTATGGCTACACCTTC.

This clonotype was seen at least ten times. This chain connects TRBV12-3 or TRBV12-4 to TRBJ1-4; no firm D call. There are 14 residues in the CDR3. The ends were cut back, 1 base at V and 8 bases at J, with 11 bases in the middle. The CDR3 region is CASSLEAGTEKLFF. Written as DNA, the CDR3 is TGTGCCAGCAGTTTAGAGGCAGGTACGGAAAAACTGTTTTTT.

About this clonotype itself: Germline and junction disagree at one end, which may indicate a read error. The gene calls are TRBV28 and TRBJ2-3; the D gene is possibly TRBD1 (5 bases). Germline V lookup: CDR1 MDHEN, CDR2 SYDVKM. This CDR3 has 12 residues. The CDR3 protein is CASRGQTDAQYF. In DNA, the CDR3 is TGTGCCAGCAGGGGGCAAACAGATGCGCAGTATTTT.

This rearrangement joins TRBV27 to TRBJ2-7, with 10 bases identical to TRBD1. V lost 6 bases, J lost 3 bases, and 8 bases stayed unmatched. The CDR3 runs to 15 residues. Germline-derived CDR1 and CDR2 are MNHEY and SMNVEV (reference sequence). This CDR3 is CASRGGTGDFYEQYF. In nucleotides, the CDR3 is TGTGCCAGCAGAGGGGGGACAGGGGATTTCTACGAGCAGTACTTC.

This clonotype was picked up many times. The V call is TRBV7-9, the J call TRBJ1-1; D unresolved. Germline V gives CDR1 SEHNR, CDR2 FQNEAQ (reference sequence). V lost 3 bases and J lost 2, with 10 bases in between. CDR3 length: 14 residues. CDR3 protein: CASSFGSTNTEAFF. The CDR3 DNA is TGTGCCAGCAGCTTCGGCAGTACAAACACTGAAGCTTTCTTT.

This clonotype was seen at least ten times. The chain couples TRBV20-1 to TRBJ2-3; 10 bases match TRBD2. The germline gives CDR1 DFQATT, CDR2 SNEGSKA (reference sequence). With V trimmed by 6 bases and J by 6 bases, 21 bases remained unmatched. The CDR3 runs to 18 residues. The CDR3 region is CSARSREREGFYVDTQYF. In DNA, the CDR3 is TGCAGTGCCAGATCCCGAGAGCGGGAGGGTTTTTATGTCGATACGCAGTATTTT.

The sample holds many counts of this clonotype. V is TRBV6-9 and J is TRBJ2-7; 7 bases line up with TRBD2. The CDR3 contains 14 residues. Germline V gives CDR1 MNHGY, CDR2 SVAAGI. The ends lost 4 bases at V and 5 bases at J; junction bases unmatched: 8. The CDR3 spells CASSLGGTMDEQYF. The CDR3 nucleotides read TGTGCCAGCAGTTTGGGCGGGACTATGGACGAGCAGTACTTC.

The genes are TRBV9 and TRBJ2-1, with TRBD2 matching 10 bases. The CDR3 totals 15 residues. Germline lookup yields CDR1 SGDLS and CDR2 YYNGEE. Germline trimming cut 4 bases from V and 9 bases from J; bases unmatched to any gene: 10. The CDR3: CASSPRTSGDGEQFF. CDR3 coding DNA: TGTGCCAGCAGCCCCCGGACTAGCGGAGACGGTGAGCAGTTCTTC.

The V and J genes are TRBV30 and TRBJ1-1, with a tentative D call TRBD1 (5 bases). Germline assignment: CDR1 GTSNPN and CDR2 SVGIG (reference sequence). The CDR3 sequence is 14 residues long. The V and J ends lost 4 bases and 0 bases respectively, with 12 bases between them. Here the CDR3 DNA reads TGTGCCTGGACCCCTGGGACCTTGAACACTGAAGCTTTCTTT. It encodes CAWTPGTLNTEAFF.

Ten or more counts support this clonotype. V is TRBV11-3 and J is TRBJ2-7; TRBD2 agrees at 11 bases. The CDR3 runs 15 residues. The V gene's germline CDR1 is SGHNT and CDR2 YENEEA. V dropped 5 bases and J dropped 4; count of bases not matched to a gene: 7. CDR3 sequence: CASSLTSGSRYEQYF. The CDR3 nucleotides are TGTGCCAGCAGCCTCACTAGCGGGAGCCGATACGAGCAGTACTTC.

V gene TRBV7-9 combines with J gene TRBJ2-5, with D perhaps matching TRBD2 (6 bases). The CDR3 covers 15 residues. V lost 6 bases, J lost 1 base, and 15 bases lay in between. Germline loops: CDR1 SEHNR, CDR2 FQNEAQ (reference sequence). CDR3 amino acids: CASSPQAGFQETQYF. CDR3 nucleotides: TGTGCCAGCAGTCCACAAGCGGGCTTCCAAGAGACCCAGTACTTC. Full variable domain (missing parts from reference TRBV7-9 and TRBJ2-5): DTGVSQNPRHKITKRGQNVTFRCDPISEHNRLYWYRQTLGQGPEFLTYFQNEAQLEKSRLLSDRFSAERPKGSFSTLEIQRTEQGDSAMYLCASSPQAGFQETQYFGPGTRLLVL.

This chain connects TRBV19 to TRBJ2-7; D is perhaps TRBD1 (6 bases). V lost 4 bases and J lost 3, with 13 bases in between. The CDR3 spans 14 residues. The V gene's germline CDR1 is LNHDA and CDR2 SQIVND (reference sequence). The CDR3 DNA sequence: TGTGCCAGTAGTAGTACGGGACACCGCTACGAGCAGTACTTC. This gives the protein CASSSTGHRYEQYF.

The table lists this clonotype with many counts. This chain joins TRBV4-1 and TRBJ2-5, with 9 bases lining up with TRBD1. With V trimmed by 6 bases and J by 6 bases, 8 bases remained unmatched. Germline CDR1 MGHRA, CDR2 YSYEKL. The CDR3 consists of 14 residues. The CDR3 here is CASRSGQGRKTQYF. The CDR3 coding sequence is TGCGCCAGCAGGTCCGGACAGGGGAGAAAGACCCAGTACTTC.

This clonotype has more than one count but fewer than ten. The chain recombines TRBV27 with TRBJ2-1; possible D gene TRBD2, 6 bases. Per germline, CDR1 MNHEY and CDR2 SMNVEV (reference sequence). Trimming cost V 8 bases and J 0 bases, with 17 bases left between them. The CDR3 totals 16 residues. CDR3: CASRSQRVSSYNEQFF. CDR3 coding DNA: TGTGCCAGCCGGTCCCAGCGGGTTAGCTCCTACAATGAGCAGTTCTTC.

Details on this clonotype: Lacking the conserved final phenylalanine or tryptophan, this CDR3 likely reflects a read error. The V call is TRBV12-3 or TRBV12-4, the J call TRBJ2-1; D possibly uses TRBD1 or TRBD2 (6 bases each). The CDR3 is made up of 14 amino acids. V lost 7 bases, J lost 3 bases, and 13 bases lay in between. The CDR3 spells CASTWRDNYNEQFL. In DNA, the CDR3 is TGTGCCAGCACCTGGAGGGACAACTACAATGAGCAGTTCCTC.

In this sample, this clonotype turned up many times. The chain combines TRBV5-8 with TRBJ1-3; 8 nucleotides line up with TRBD1. Germline V gene data show CDR1 as SGHTS and CDR2 as YDEGEE. V shed 4 bases and J 4 bases; nucleotides not matched to a gene: 7. This CDR3 contains 15 residues. The CDR3 bases are TGTGCCAGCAGCCTCGACAGGGGACTCGGAAACACCATATATTTT. The encoded protein is CASSLDRGLGNTIYF.

The V call is TRBV30, the J call TRBJ1-5, with D possibly matching TRBD1 (6 bases). Germline lookup yields CDR1 GTSNPN and CDR2 SVGIG (reference sequence). The ends were cut back, 2 bases at V and 3 bases at J, with 17 bases in the middle. The CDR3 extends over 16 amino acids. In DNA form, the CDR3 reads TGTGCCTGGAGTCGTGGGGGCCCCGCAACCAATCAGCCCCAGCATTTT. This encodes CAWSRGGPATNQPQHF.

The V call is TRBV11-2, the J call TRBJ2-1, with 11 bases that match TRBD2. CDR3 length equals 15 residues. Germline V gene sequence: CDR1 SGHAT, CDR2 FQNNGV. V shed 6 bases, J shed 8 bases, and the junction held 9 bases outside the gene matches. DNA of the CDR3: TGTGCCAGCAGGACAACTAGCGGGGGAGTGTATGAGCAGTTCTTC. Amino acids: CASRTTSGGVYEQFF.

V is TRBV29-1 and J is TRBJ2-1, with D possibly matching TRBD2 (5 bases). The length of the CDR3 is 13 residues. CDR1 and CDR2 from the germline V gene are SQVTM and ANQGSEA. The V end was cut by 5 bases, the J end by 0 bases, with 8 bases between. The DNA of the CDR3 is TGCAGCGTTTTTGGGAGCTCCTACAATGAGCAGTTCTTC. Protein product: CSVFGSSYNEQFF.

This clonotype was recorded only once. This rearrangement joins TRBV7-9 to TRBJ1-3; no clear D. V was shortened by 0 bases and J by 0 bases, with 12 bases between the two germline ends. Germline V gene lookup returns CDR1 SEHNR and CDR2 FQNEAQ (reference sequence). The CDR3 covers 17 residues. The CDR3 loop is CASSLAGDLSSGNTIYF. The DNA of the CDR3 is TGTGCCAGCAGCTTAGCCGGGGATTTGAGCTCTGGAAACACCATATATTTT.

This clonotype was seen ten or more times. This chain uses TRBV6-2 or TRBV6-3 with TRBJ2-3; D uncertain. This CDR3 contains 15 residues. Germline lookup yields CDR1 MNHEY and CDR2 SVGEGT. The V end was cut by 1 base, the J end by 0 bases, with 8 bases between. The CDR3 DNA reads as TGTGCCAGCAGTTACTTTCTGGAAAGCACAGATACGCAGTATTTT. Amino acids: CASSYFLESTDTQYF.

V gene TRBV10-3 combines with J gene TRBJ1-1, with a weak D call TRBD1 (5 bases). The CDR3 runs to 13 residues. Trimming removed 4 bases from V and 3 bases from J, with 9 bases in between. The germline gives CDR1 ENHRY, CDR2 SYGVKD. The CDR3 DNA is TGTGCCATCAGTGGTGTGGGGGACACTGAAGCTTTCTTT. Amino acid sequence: CAISGVGDTEAFF.

This clonotype was counted many times. The CDR3 sequence: CASTPRVDYEQYF. The CDR3 DNA is TGTGCCAGCACCCCACGGGTGGACTACGAGCAGTACTTC. V usage is TRBV7-9 and J usage is TRBJ2-7; D is unresolved. Germline lookup yields CDR1 SEHNR and CDR2 FQNEAQ (reference sequence). This CDR3 is built from 13 residues. The ends were cut back, 7 bases at V and 3 bases at J, with 13 bases in the middle.

This clonotype was seen only a few times. It may be a read error: a sequence one base away is much more abundant. The rearrangement joins TRBV2 to TRBJ2-3; D call uncertain. The CDR3 is made up of 13 amino acids. Germline values: CDR1 SNHLY, CDR2 FYNNEI. The CDR3 region has the DNA TGTGCCGGCAGTGAAGGATTTGGCAGCGCGCAGTATTTT. Translated: CAGSEGFGSAQYF.

This chain uses TRBV12-3 or TRBV12-4 with TRBJ2-1, with 10 nucleotides matching TRBD2. The CDR3 extends over 15 amino acids. V trimming: 7 bases; J trimming: 5 bases; junction bases outside the gene matches: 8. The CDR3 is CASTPLAGKNNEQFF. DNA of the CDR3: TGTGCCAGCACCCCACTAGCGGGAAAGAACAATGAGCAGTTCTTC.

In this sample, this clonotype turned up many times. The chain uses TRBV28 and TRBJ2-5, with D possibly matching TRBD2 (6 bases). V was shortened by 8 bases and J by 4 bases, with 8 bases between the two germline ends. In germline, CDR1 is MDHEN, CDR2 SYDVKM. This CDR3 spans 11 amino acids. CDR3 residues: CASAGRETQYF. CDR3 bases: TGTGCCAGCGCGGGGAGAGAGACCCAGTACTTC. Combining the CDR3 with reference TRBV28 and TRBJ2-5 gives the whole variable domain DVKVTQSSRYLVKRTGEKVFLECVQDMDHENMFWYRQDPGLGLRLIYFSYDVKMKEKGDIPEGYSVSREKKERFSLILESASTNQTSMYLCASAGRETQYFGPGTRLLVL.

CDR3 in DNA: TGTGCCAGCAGTTCGACCCAAGGGGCCTCCTATAATTCACCCCTCCACTTT. Translation: CASSSTQGASYNSPLHF. This chain connects TRBV9 to TRBJ1-6; maybe TRBD1 (5 bases). V was pared by 5 bases and J by 0 bases, with 15 bases between. Germline CDR1 reads SGDLS; CDR2 reads YYNGEE. This CDR3 spans 17 amino acids.